The clone carrying this TCR beta chain was picked up a small number of times. The sample is drawn from a study of blood T cells in healthy people across ages. Together with a sample-barcoded 5' primer, a J-beta primer mix was included in a second PCR lasting about 7 to 12 cycles. With 12 random nucleotides, a template-switch adaptor tagged each individual cDNA molecule. TCRdb re-analysed the 5' RACE reads in MiXCR, keeping a single row per CDR3 protein. The sample has approximately 900,000 distinct CDR3 sequences, roughly 29% seen once; the top ten hold 9.5% to 13%. The V gene's germline CDR1 is SGHTA and CDR2 FQGTGA. With 5 bases removed from V and 4 bases from J, the gap between germline ends came to 17 bases. CDR3 length equals 15 residues. A further study also used this sample, focusing on T cells of mothers and their children.

This clonotype originated in a woman aged 40 to 50 in good health. Sequencing was done on a sample of blood. The chain employs TRBV7-3 and TRBJ1-1, with a tentative D call TRBD1 (6 bases). CDR3 DNA: TGTGCCAGCAGCCTCCAGGGCAGGGGTCGCACTGAAGCTTTCTTT. This gives the protein CASSLQGRGRTEAFF.